This T cell receptor (beta chain) was sequenced during a study of breast tumors, draining lymph nodes, adjacent tissues. Study-level points and caveats: Tumor TCR diversity was below lymph nodes but above nontumor tissue. Compared with basal-like, luminal-like tumors shared significantly more repertoire with nontumor tissue.

TCRdb re-called the multiplex PCR reads through MiXCR, storing one row per CDR3 protein. The sample has roughly 110,000 distinct CDR3 sequences; under 40% are singletons. With respect to this clonotype: Its antigen is not known. The junction does not match germline at one end; this may be a read error.

Axillary draining lymph nodes of breast cancer patients supplied the node samples. The CDR3 is 15 residues long. The germline V gene has CDR1 DFQATT and CDR2 SNEGSKA (reference sequence). The chain carries TRBV20-1 and TRBJ2-3; 9 bases map to TRBD1. The sample consisted of axillary lymph node tissue. The sequence was obtained from a female donor with breast cancer. Some clones in this sample may be carry-over from other donors' samples. The CDR3 DNA follows: TGCAGTGCTAGGACAGGGGGTTTGAACACCAACACGCAGTATTTC. Encoded protein: CSARTGGLNTNTQYF.